These 25 T cell receptor beta chains were all obtained from the same sample, sequenced in a study of CD8 T cells in Susac syndrome. It was with random hexamers that about 0.45 to 1 ug RNA was reverse transcribed. TCRdb redid the calling of the immunoSEQ multiplex PCR reads with MiXCR, one entry per CDR3 protein. The data show fewer than 350,000 distinct CDR3 sequences, with approximately 90% seen just once and roughly 0.2% held by the top ten. Sequencing was carried out using CD8+ T cells from PBMCs. Receptor source: a human donor with multiple sclerosis.

V gene TRBV28 combines with J gene TRBJ1-5; D may be TRBD1 (5 bases). Trimming removed 11 bases from V and 1 base from J, with 15 bases in between. The germline V gene has CDR1 MDHEN and CDR2 SYDVKM. The CDR3 spans 14 residues. This CDR3 reads CAEGKGLSNQPQHF. The CDR3 nucleotides read TGTGCCGAGGGGAAGGGGTTAAGCAATCAGCCCCAGCATTTT.

This sequence joins TRBV20-1 and TRBJ2-7, with 7 bases lining up with TRBD2. CDR3 length equals 13 residues. Germline V gene sequence: CDR1 DFQATT, CDR2 SNEGSKA (reference sequence). The trim removed 4 bases at V and 5 bases at J, leaving 8 bases unmatched. The CDR3 region has the DNA TGCAGTGCTACCGGGACTACCTTACACGAGCAGTACTTC. It specifies CSATGTTLHEQYF.

V and J are TRBV7-9 and TRBJ2-7; 14 bases are a match to TRBD2. The CDR3 loop spans 19 amino acids. Germline CDR1 SEHNR, CDR2 FQNEAQ (reference sequence). The J segment lost 2 bases and the V segment lost 3 bases, leaving 12 bases of the junction unmatched. This chain's CDR3 is CASSFSSGLAGATPYEQYF. In DNA form, the CDR3 reads TGTGCCAGCAGCTTTTCCTCGGGACTAGCGGGAGCCACCCCCTACGAGCAGTACTTC.

This clonotype has a single count. This chain joins TRBV5-6 and TRBJ2-5; D gene uncertain. The CDR3 is 13 residues long. V lost 0 bases and J 7 bases, leaving 10 bases between the germline ends. Germline-derived CDR1 and CDR2 are SGHDT and YYEEEE. The DNA of the CDR3 is TGTGCCAGCAGCTTGGAGGGCCCTGGGACCCAGTACTTC. Residues: CASSLEGPGTQYF.

The genes are TRBV5-4 and TRBJ1-1; 8 nucleotides line up with TRBD1. Trimming at V came to 0 bases and at J to 1 base, leaving 2 bases not matched to a gene. This CDR3 is 15 amino acids long. The germline V gene has CDR1 SGHNT and CDR2 YYREEE (reference sequence). In DNA, the CDR3 is TGTGCCAGCAGCTTGGGGGACAGGACGAACACTGAAGCTTTCTTT. It is translated as CASSLGDRTNTEAFF.

This sequence joins TRBV30 and TRBJ1-3; TRBD1 is a possible D gene (6 bases). V lost 2 bases to trimming and J lost 3 bases, with 17 bases between them. The CDR3 is made up of 16 amino acids. From germline, CDR1 is GTSNPN and CDR2 SVGIG (reference sequence). The CDR3 spells CAWSPSGGWHGNTIYF. The CDR3 DNA follows: TGTGCCTGGAGTCCCTCGGGGGGCTGGCATGGAAACACCATATATTTT. The variable domain in full, completed from reference TRBV30 and TRBJ1-3, reads SQTIHQWPATLVQPVGSPLSLECTVEGTSNPNLYWYRQAAGRGLQLLFYSVGIGQISSEVPQNLSASRPQDRQFILSSKKLLLSDSGFYLCAWSPSGGWHGNTIYFGEGSWLTVV.

This clonotype was counted a single time. The chain links TRBV29-1 to TRBJ1-2; 9 nucleotides line up with TRBD1. The CDR3 covers 12 residues. CDR1 and CDR2 (germline): SQVTM, ANQGSEA. V lost 6 bases and J lost 7; bases outside the gene matches: 6. The CDR3 region has the DNA TGCAGCGTCAAGACAGGGGGAATTGGCTACACCTTC. It encodes CSVKTGGIGYTF.

On this clonotype itself: The junction departs from the called germline gene at one end, perhaps through a read error. V is TRBV7-7 and J is TRBJ1-5; 7 nucleotides match TRBD1. CDR3 size: 14 residues. The V gene's germline CDR1 is SSHAT and CDR2 FNYEAQ (reference sequence). Here the CDR3 reads CASSIRQGSQPQHF. The CDR3 bases are TGTGCTAGCAGCATACGACAGGGCTCTCAGCCCCAGCATTTT.

This clonotype was observed a single time. This chain connects TRBV27 to TRBJ1-5; perhaps TRBD1 as D (5 bases). CDR1 is MNHEY, CDR2 SMNVEV, per germline (reference sequence). V was pared by 5 bases and J by 4 bases, with 18 bases between. This CDR3 is 16 amino acids long. CDR3 nucleotides: TGTGCCAGCAGTGGATTAGCGGCGGGACCAAATCAGCCCCAGCATTTT. Its protein product is CASSGLAAGPNQPQHF.

The V gene is TRBV7-2, the J gene TRBJ1-1, with D possibly matching TRBD1 (6 bases). This CDR3 is built from 13 residues. Trimming cost V 0 bases and J 6 bases, with 8 bases left between them. The germline CDR1 and CDR2 sequences are SGHTA and FQGNSA. In nucleotides, the CDR3 is TGTGCCAGCAGCTTAGCACAGGGAGCTGAAGCTTTCTTT. Its translation is CASSLAQGAEAFF. Full variable domain (outside the CDR3, taken from reference TRBV7-2 and TRBJ1-1): GAGVSQSPSNKVTEKGKDVELRCDPISGHTALYWYRQSLGQGLEFLIYFQGNSAPDKSGLPSDRFSAERTGGSVSTLTIQRTQQEDSAVYLCASSLAQGAEAFFGQGTRLTVV.

V is TRBV28 and J is TRBJ2-3, with 9 positions matching TRBD2. The CDR3 spans 19 residues. V gave up 1 base and J gave up 3 bases; unmatched junction bases: 14. Germline V gene sequence: CDR1 MDHEN, CDR2 SYDVKM. CDR3 in DNA: TGTGCCAGCAGTTTATTGGCCTTTATGCTAGCGGGATATACAGATACGCAGTATTTT. Protein product: CASSLLAFMLAGYTDTQYF.

The chain joins TRBV7-9 to TRBJ2-2; the match to TRBD2 covers 7 bases. In germline, CDR1 is SEHNR, CDR2 FQNEAQ (reference sequence). The CDR3 is 14 residues long. V lost 5 bases to trimming and J lost 4 bases; unmatched junction nucleotides: 4. The DNA of the CDR3 is TGTGCCAGCAGCGCGACTAGCAGCACCGGGGAGCTGTTTTTT. Residues: CASSATSSTGELFF.

The chain employs TRBV27 and TRBJ2-3; D is perhaps TRBD1 or TRBD2 (5 bases each). Per germline, CDR1 MNHEY and CDR2 SMNVEV (reference sequence). Trimming pared 5 bases from V and 6 bases from J, leaving 21 bases between. This CDR3 contains 16 residues. The CDR3 sequence: CASSRGGGVGVDTQYF. As DNA, the CDR3 is TGTGCCAGCAGTCGGGGCGGTGGGGTGGGAGTGGATACGCAGTATTTT.

The gene calls are TRBV6-5 and TRBJ2-1; D is unresolved. Trimming removed 2 bases from V and 4 bases from J, with 12 bases in between. The CDR3 is 15 amino acids. The germline CDR1 and CDR2 sequences are MNHEY and SVGAGI. CDR3 region: CASSYGLTVYNEQFF. The CDR3, as DNA: TGTGCCAGCAGTTACGGGTTGACGGTTTACAATGAGCAGTTCTTC.

CDR3 protein: CASSQDPANYGYTF. The CDR3 bases are TGCGCCAGCAGCCAAGACCCAGCTAACTATGGCTACACCTTC. The rearrangement uses TRBV4-1 and TRBJ1-2; D gene uncertain. CDR3 size: 14 residues. V lost 0 bases and J 0 bases, leaving 5 bases between the germline ends. The germline gives CDR1 MGHRA, CDR2 YSYEKL.

The chain employs TRBV29-1 and TRBJ1-4, with D possibly TRBD1 on 5 matching bases. The CDR3 loop spans 11 amino acids. Germline values: CDR1 SQVTM, CDR2 ANQGSEA. CDR3 sequence reads: CAAQGNEKLFF. The CDR3 coding sequence is TGCGCCGCCCAGGGCAATGAAAAACTGTTTTTT.

CDR3 sequence (DNA): TGCGCCAGCAGCCAAGATCGGCAACAAGAGACCCAGTACTTC. Translated, it gives CASSQDRQQETQYF. V and J are TRBV4-1 and TRBJ2-5; D ambiguous. The CDR3 consists of 14 residues. V was trimmed by 0 bases and J by 2 bases, leaving 7 bases between them. Germline V gene data show CDR1 as MGHRA and CDR2 as YSYEKL.

The chain carries TRBV7-8 and TRBJ1-1; D is unclear. The V end lost 5 bases, the J end lost 3 bases, and 13 bases lay between the germline ends. The CDR3 covers 14 residues. CDR1 and CDR2 (germline): SGHVS, FQNEAQ. The chain's CDR3 is CASSPSHGDTEAFF. CDR3 sequence (DNA): TGTGCCAGCAGCCCCAGTCATGGGGACACTGAAGCTTTCTTT.

This sequence joins TRBV3-1 and TRBJ2-1; 8 bases agree with TRBD1. CDR1 LGHDT and CDR2 YNNKEL come from the germline V gene (reference sequence). The CDR3 extends over 14 amino acids. Losses at the gene ends were 4 bases for V and 6 bases for J; bases not matched to a gene: 5. As DNA, the CDR3 is TGTGCCAGCAGCCTGGGACAGGCCCCCAATGAGCAGTTCTTC. Its protein product is CASSLGQAPNEQFF.

The rearrangement links TRBV6-5 to TRBJ1-2; perhaps TRBD1 as D (5 bases). The V end was cut by 2 bases, the J end by 0 bases, with 16 bases between. Per germline, CDR1 MNHEY and CDR2 SVGAGI. CDR3 length: 17 amino acids. CDR3 protein: CASSYPQGGVANYGYTF. In DNA form, the CDR3 reads TGTGCCAGCAGTTACCCGCAGGGTGGGGTGGCTAACTATGGCTACACCTTC.

The chain combines TRBV6-2 or TRBV6-3 with TRBJ2-5; unclear D gene. The CDR3 covers 14 residues. V was pared by 4 bases and J by 1 base, with 10 bases between. CDR1 and CDR2 from the germline V gene are MNHEY and SVGEGT. This CDR3 is CASSFTAFQETQYF. DNA of the CDR3: TGTGCCAGCAGTTTTACAGCATTCCAAGAGACCCAGTACTTC.

This clonotype was recorded a few times. The V call is TRBV6-2 or TRBV6-3, the J call TRBJ2-2; the match to TRBD2 covers 7 bases. The J segment lost 2 bases and the V segment lost 2 bases, leaving 5 bases of the junction unmatched. The CDR3 is 16 amino acids. Germline CDR1 reads MNHEY; CDR2 reads SVGEGT. The CDR3 DNA is TGTGCCAGCAGTTACCCTAGCGGACTAAACACCGGGGAGCTGTTTTTT. Its translation is CASSYPSGLNTGELFF.

The rearrangement links TRBV9 to TRBJ1-1; possible D gene TRBD1, 5 bases. The germline CDR1 and CDR2 sequences are SGDLS and YYNGEE. This CDR3 region has 15 residues. V dropped 0 bases and J dropped 1 base, with 10 bases sitting between them. CDR3 residues: CASSVGGRGNTEAFF. CDR3 coding DNA: TGTGCCAGCAGCGTAGGGGGACGGGGGAACACTGAAGCTTTCTTT.

The chain uses TRBV14 and TRBJ2-7, with 13 bases matching TRBD2. From germline, CDR1 is SGHDN and CDR2 FVKESK. V trimming: 0 bases; J trimming: 3 bases; junction bases outside the gene matches: 5. The CDR3 is made up of 17 amino acids. CDR3 sequence reads: CASSQDRGLAGRYEQYF. The CDR3 DNA sequence: TGTGCCAGCAGCCAAGATCGGGGACTAGCGGGGCGCTACGAGCAGTACTTC.

V usage is TRBV28 and J usage is TRBJ1-1, with 7 bases that match TRBD1. This CDR3 comprises 13 residues. V dropped 6 bases and J dropped 4; count of bases not matched to a gene: 5. Germline V gene data show CDR1 as MDHEN and CDR2 as SYDVKM. As DNA, the CDR3 is TGTGCCAGCAGCCAAGACAGGGCCACTGAAGCTTTCTTT. This sequence encodes CASSQDRATEAFF.